This T cell receptor (beta chain) was sequenced during a study of shared clonotypes between healthy human individuals. Over several immunoSEQ plates, each subset's genomic DNA was distributed in even portions. Unsorted PBMC DNA underwent sequencing on ten immunoSEQ deep assay plates. Only in-frame clones appear in the TCRdb table, and some are missing; sequencing was by immunoSEQ multiplex PCR. The repertoire holds roughly 500,000 clones, with 70% to 80% as singletons. Findings and caveats of the study: Specimens sampled were limited to blood, with tissue repertoires likely differing.

Concerning this clone: Its antigen is unknown.

The sequencing sample was made of PBMCs. The receptor's source is a woman in her 40s in good health. Some clones in this sample may be carry-over from other donors' samples.

CDR3 loop: CASSNTGSRITEAFF. The CDR3 DNA follows: TGTGCCAGCAGCAACACAGGGTCCCGGATCACTGAAGCTTTCTTT. The rearrangement uses TRBV5-4 and TRBJ1-1, with a weak D call TRBD1 (6 bases). The length of the CDR3 is 15 residues. The V gene's germline CDR1 is SGHNT and CDR2 YYREEE (reference sequence). V lost 4 bases to trimming and J lost 4 bases, with 17 bases between them.